This T cell receptor beta chain emerged from a study of T cells in Graves' hyperthyroidism and ophthalmopathy. In its sample, this clonotype was seen many times. Trimming shortened V by 4 bases and J by 0 bases, and 8 bases separated the two germline ends. The CDR3 extends over 14 amino acids. The CDR3 regions of TCR beta were amplified from RNA transcripts. The HTBI primer set was used in a first-round RT-PCR of the TCR CDR3. TCRdb used MiXCR to reprocess the multiplex PCR reads, holding one entry per CDR3 protein. The sample lists 400,000 to 600,000 distinct CDR3 sequences, 15% to 20% seen once, with approximately 30% in the top ten. A Clinical Activity Score of at least 3, a NOSPECS grade of at least 4 and a duration under 3 months were recorded in the ophthalmopathy patients.

The specimen was blood. V usage is TRBV12-3 or TRBV12-4 and J usage is TRBJ2-3, with D possibly matching TRBD2 (5 bases). The TCR comes from a woman in her twenties or thirties with Graves' ophthalmopathy. DNA for the CDR3: TGTGCCAGCAGTTACGGACTGAGCACAGATACGCAGTATTTT. Translated: CASSYGLSTDTQYF.